The sequence of this T cell receptor (beta chain) was determined in a study of graft-versus-host responses after intestinal transplantation (dated by TCRdb to 2020 to 2023). The study in broad terms: The transplants that recipients received were multivisceral, liver-intestinal, or isolated intestinal. Alloreactive clones were identified by sequencing pre-transplant mixed lymphocyte reaction products and comparing them with unstimulated pre-transplant donor and recipient T cells. After intestinal transplantation, graft-versus-host and host-versus-graft alloreactive T cell clones in the graft, circulation and bone marrow were tracked using bulk TCR-beta CDR3 sequencing. The cohort enrolled about 23 intestinal transplant recipients, one of whom was a retransplant, and a few patients without pretransplant specimens were excluded. Every recipient was given anti-thymocyte globulin induction, followed by approximately three years of maintenance tacrolimus and steroids. A peak of at least 4% donor T cells among recipient peripheral blood mononuclear cells was the definition used for donor T cell macrochimerism. Instead of going to the commercial service, samples from a few later patients were sequenced in-house on an Illumina MiSeq and processed with MiXCR. Overall study outcomes, separate from this receptor: The conclusions were limited by the relatively low number and heterogeneity of the intestinal transplant patients. In patients with donor T cell macrochimerism, the allografts had high GvH to HvG T cell clonal ratios. Early after transplant, peak levels of circulating GvH clones were found to be associated with declines in HvG clones. GvH clones were detected in recipient bone marrow, and some of these GvH clones were observed earlier in ileal mucosa or blood, consistent with an intestinal mucosal origin.

About this clone: The antigen this receptor binds is unknown. No much larger clone exists at a distance of one base, and base qualities are not known.

Library preparation was by the immunoSEQ multiplex PCR assay. For most patients, genomic DNA was isolated with the Qiagen DNeasy Blood and Tissue Kit and sent frozen to Adaptive Biotechnologies for TCR sequencing. For most patients, high-throughput TCR-beta CDR3 sequencing of genomic DNA was performed by Adaptive Biotechnologies. Processing in the source paper ran as follows. Adaptive's ImmunoSEQ software supplied the TCR sequencing data for more than 15 patients, while MiXCR and VDJtools were used to process three other patients. To correct CD4 versus CD8 sorting errors, any sequence found in both subsets at a frequency ratio below 5:1 was removed. CDR3 nucleotide sequences shared by donor and recipient were removed because the origin of these sequences could not be assigned. At least 2-fold expansion over unstimulated cells and a minimum CFSE-low frequency of 0.002% (template counts) or 0.001% (read counts) were required for clones to be classified as alloreactive. Mappable clones were those detected in sequenced pre-transplant spleen, lymph node, or MLR CFSE-low populations of the donor or recipient. The cumulative frequency of alloreactive clones was calculated as a percentage of all sequences, weighted by copy number. TCRdb re-hosts the immuneACCESS table, in-frame sequences only. Its copies lack some clones; in the studies checked, an unresolved V gene accounts for under half of them, and the cause for the rest is not known. From that table come the V and J calls and clone size; the DNA was used to work out D and trimming. In this sample the table shows tens of thousands of clones, 90% of which occur a single time. The leading ten clones occupy over 0.1% of the sample.

This sample's time point label indicates: cells obtained before transplantation from donor or recipient. CD3+CD4+ and CD3+CD8+ populations were FACS-sorted from unstimulated pre-transplant donor and recipient cells taken from spleen or lymph nodes. The receptor's source is a human donor who received an intestinal transplant. The material was unstimulated CD4+ T cells sorted from spleen or lymph node cells, obtained before intestinal transplant.

The bases read TGTGCCAGCTCACTTGCGACAGGGGTGGGCTACACTGAAGCTTTCTTT. This translates into CASSLATGVGYTEAFF. The receptor chain draws on TRBV18 and TRBJ1-1, with TRBD1 matching 8 junction bases. V is cut back by 4 bases and J by 3 bases, with 10 bases in the junction unmatched. Spanning cysteine to phenylalanine, the CDR3 consists of 16 amino acids. The read is trimmed to its CDR3 DNA, 48 bases read in frame from base 1. Reading the germline V gene gives CDR1 KGHSH and CDR2 LQKENI.